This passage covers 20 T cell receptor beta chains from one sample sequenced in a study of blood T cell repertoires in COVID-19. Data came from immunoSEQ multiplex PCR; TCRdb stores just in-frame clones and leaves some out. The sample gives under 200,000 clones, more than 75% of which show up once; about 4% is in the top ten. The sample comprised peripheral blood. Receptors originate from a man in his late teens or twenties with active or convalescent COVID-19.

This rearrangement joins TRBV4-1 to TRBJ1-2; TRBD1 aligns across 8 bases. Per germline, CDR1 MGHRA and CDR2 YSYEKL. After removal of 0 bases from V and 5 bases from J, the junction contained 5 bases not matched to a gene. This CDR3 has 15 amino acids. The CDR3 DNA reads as TGCGCCAGCAGCCAAGACGAGACAGGGGATTATGGCTACACCTTC. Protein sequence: CASSQDETGDYGYTF.

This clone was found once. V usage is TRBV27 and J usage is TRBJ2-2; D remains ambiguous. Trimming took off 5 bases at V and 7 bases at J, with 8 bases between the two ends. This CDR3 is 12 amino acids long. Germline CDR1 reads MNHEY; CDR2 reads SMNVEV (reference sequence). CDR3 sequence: CASSLIGGELFF. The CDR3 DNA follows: TGTGCCAGCAGTCTTATCGGCGGGGAGCTGTTTTTT.

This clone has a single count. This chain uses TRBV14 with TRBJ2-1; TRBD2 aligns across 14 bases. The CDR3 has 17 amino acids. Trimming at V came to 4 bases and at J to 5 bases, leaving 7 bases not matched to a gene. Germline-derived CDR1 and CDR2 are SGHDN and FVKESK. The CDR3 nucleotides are TGTGCCAGCAGCCTCCGGGGACTAGCGGGGGCTAACAATGAGCAGTTCTTC. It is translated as CASSLRGLAGANNEQFF.

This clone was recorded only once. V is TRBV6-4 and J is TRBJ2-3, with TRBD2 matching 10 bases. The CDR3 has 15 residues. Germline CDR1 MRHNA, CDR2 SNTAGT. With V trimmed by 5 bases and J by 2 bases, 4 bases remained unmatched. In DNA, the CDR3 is TGTGCCAGCAGTTACCTAGCGGGGGCCACAGATACGCAGTATTTT. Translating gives CASSYLAGATDTQYF.

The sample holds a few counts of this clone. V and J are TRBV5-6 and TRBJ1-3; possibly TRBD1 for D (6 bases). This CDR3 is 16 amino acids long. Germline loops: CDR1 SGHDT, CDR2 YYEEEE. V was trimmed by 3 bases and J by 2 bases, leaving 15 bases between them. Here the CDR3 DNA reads TGTGCCAGCAGCTCAATAAACAGGGAGCCTGGAAACACCATATATTTT. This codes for CASSSINREPGNTIYF.

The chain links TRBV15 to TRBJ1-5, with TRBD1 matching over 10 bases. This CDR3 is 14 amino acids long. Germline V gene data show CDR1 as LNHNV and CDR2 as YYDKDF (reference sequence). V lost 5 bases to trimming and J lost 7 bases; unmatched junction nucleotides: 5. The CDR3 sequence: CATSGGTGVQPQHF. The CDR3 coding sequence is TGTGCCACCAGCGGAGGGACAGGGGTGCAGCCCCAGCATTTT.

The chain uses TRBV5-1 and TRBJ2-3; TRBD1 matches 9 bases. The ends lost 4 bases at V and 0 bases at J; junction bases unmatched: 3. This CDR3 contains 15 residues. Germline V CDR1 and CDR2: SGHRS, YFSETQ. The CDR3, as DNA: TGCGCCAGCAGCATACAGGGGGCTAGCACAGATACGCAGTATTTT. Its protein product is CASSIQGASTDTQYF.

DNA for the CDR3: TGCGCCAGCAGCCAAGATCCCCCCGGGTGGACAGGGGATGGCTACACCTTC. Protein product: CASSQDPPGWTGDGYTF. This chain links TRBV4-1 with TRBJ1-2; 9 nucleotides agree with TRBD1. The germline gives CDR1 MGHRA, CDR2 YSYEKL. The CDR3 has 17 amino acids. V lost 0 bases to trimming and J lost 6 bases; unmatched junction nucleotides: 11.

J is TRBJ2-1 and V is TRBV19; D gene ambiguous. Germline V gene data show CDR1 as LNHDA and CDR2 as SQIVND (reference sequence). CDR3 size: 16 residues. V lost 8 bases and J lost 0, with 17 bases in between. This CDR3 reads CASAYYARDSYNEQFF. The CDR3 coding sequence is TGTGCCAGTGCCTATTACGCGCGTGACTCCTACAATGAGCAGTTCTTC.

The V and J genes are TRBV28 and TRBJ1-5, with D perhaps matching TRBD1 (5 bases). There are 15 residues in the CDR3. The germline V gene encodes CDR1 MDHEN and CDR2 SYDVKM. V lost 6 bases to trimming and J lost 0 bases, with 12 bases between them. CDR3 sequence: CASSPQGFSNQPQHF. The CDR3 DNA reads TGTGCCAGCAGCCCCCAGGGATTTAGCAATCAGCCCCAGCATTTT.

The CDR3 spells CASSPSTGYDEKLFF. The CDR3 DNA sequence: TGTGCCAGCAGTCCCTCGACAGGGTATGATGAAAAACTGTTTTTT. This sequence joins TRBV27 and TRBJ1-4; 7 bases are shared with TRBD1. V lost 5 bases and J lost 6; bases outside the gene matches: 9. CDR1 is MNHEY, CDR2 SMNVEV, per germline (reference sequence). This CDR3 has 15 residues.

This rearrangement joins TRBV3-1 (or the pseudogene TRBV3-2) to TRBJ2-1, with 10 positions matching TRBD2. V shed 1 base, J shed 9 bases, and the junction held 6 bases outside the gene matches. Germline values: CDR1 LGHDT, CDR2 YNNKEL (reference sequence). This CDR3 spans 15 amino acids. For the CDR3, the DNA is TGTGCCAGCAGCCAAGTCAGCGGGGGGGCAGGTGAGCAGTTCTTC. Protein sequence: CASSQVSGGAGEQFF.

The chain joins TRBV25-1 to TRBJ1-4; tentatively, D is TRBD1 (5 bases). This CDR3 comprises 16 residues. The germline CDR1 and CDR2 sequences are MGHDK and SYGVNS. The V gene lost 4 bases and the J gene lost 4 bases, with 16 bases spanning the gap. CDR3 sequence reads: CASSGGRAGNNEKLFF. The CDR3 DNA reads TGTGCCAGCAGTGGGGGTAGGGCAGGGAATAATGAAAAACTGTTTTTT.

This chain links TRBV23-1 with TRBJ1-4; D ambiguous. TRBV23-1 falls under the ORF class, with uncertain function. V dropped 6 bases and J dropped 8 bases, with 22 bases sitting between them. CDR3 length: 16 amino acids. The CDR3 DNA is TGCGCCAGCAGCCACCGCCGGGCGAGGGAGGTCGAAAAACTGTTTTTT. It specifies CASSHRRAREVEKLFF.

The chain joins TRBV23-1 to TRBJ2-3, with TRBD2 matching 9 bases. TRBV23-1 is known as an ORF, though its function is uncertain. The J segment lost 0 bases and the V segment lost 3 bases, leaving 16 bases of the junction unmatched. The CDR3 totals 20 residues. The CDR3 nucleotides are TGCGCCAGCAGTCACTCCGCGGAGGCGGGAGGGCACTCTAGCACAGATACGCAGTATTTT. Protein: CASSHSAEAGGHSSTDTQYF.

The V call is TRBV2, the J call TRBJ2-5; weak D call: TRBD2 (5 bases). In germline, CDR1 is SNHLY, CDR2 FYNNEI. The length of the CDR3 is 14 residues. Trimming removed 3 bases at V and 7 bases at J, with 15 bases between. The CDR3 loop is CASSDTPFGGTQYF. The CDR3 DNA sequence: TGTGCCAGCAGTGACACACCCTTTGGAGGGACCCAGTACTTC.

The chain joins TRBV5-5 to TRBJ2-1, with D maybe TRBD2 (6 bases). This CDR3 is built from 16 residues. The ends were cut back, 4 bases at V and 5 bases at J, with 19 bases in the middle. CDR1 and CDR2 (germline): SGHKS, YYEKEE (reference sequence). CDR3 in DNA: TGTGCCAGCAGCGTCGCCGGGACTTGGGCGAACAATGAGCAGTTCTTC. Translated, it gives CASSVAGTWANNEQFF. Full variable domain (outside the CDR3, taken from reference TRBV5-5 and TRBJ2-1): DAGVTQSPTHLIKTRGQQVTLRCSPISGHKSVSWYQQVLGQGPQFIFQYYEKEERGRGNFPDRFSARQFPNYSSELNVNALLLGDSALYLCASSVAGTWANNEQFFGPGTRLTVL.

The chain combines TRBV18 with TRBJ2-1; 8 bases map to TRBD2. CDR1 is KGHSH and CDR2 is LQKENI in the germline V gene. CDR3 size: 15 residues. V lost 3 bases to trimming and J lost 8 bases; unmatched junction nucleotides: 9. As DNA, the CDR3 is TGTGCCAGCTCACCGAACGCGGGACTAGTTGATGAGCAGTTCTTC. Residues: CASSPNAGLVDEQFF. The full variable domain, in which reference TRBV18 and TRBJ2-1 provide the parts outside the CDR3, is NAGVMQNPRHLVRRRGQEARLRCSPMKGHSHVYWYRQLPEEGLKFMVYLQKENIIDESGMPKERFSAEFPKEGPSILRIQQVVRGDSAAYFCASSPNAGLVDEQFFGPGTRLTVL.

The CDR3 DNA reads as TGTGCCAGCAGGGGCGACGGACAGGGGGCTTTTGGCTACACCTTC. Its translation is CASRGDGQGAFGYTF. The chain uses TRBV2 and TRBJ1-2; 11 bases line up with TRBD1. This CDR3 has 15 residues. Trimming removed 6 bases from V and 7 bases from J; junction bases left unmatched: 10. In germline, CDR1 is SNHLY, CDR2 FYNNEI.

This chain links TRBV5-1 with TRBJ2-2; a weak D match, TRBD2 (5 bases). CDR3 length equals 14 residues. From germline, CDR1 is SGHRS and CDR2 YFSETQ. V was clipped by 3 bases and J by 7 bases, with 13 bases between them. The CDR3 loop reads CASSYRGSSGELFF. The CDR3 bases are TGCGCCAGCAGCTACCGAGGGTCAAGCGGGGAGCTGTTTTTT.